The 5 T cell receptor beta chains given below trace back to one sample, sequenced in a study of glioma-infiltrating T cells. Using RNA template, CDR3s of TCR alpha and beta were amplified with iRepertoire arm-PCR. Using its own MiXCR run on the multiplex PCR reads, TCRdb lists one record per CDR3 protein. The sample lists roughly 350,000 distinct CDR3 sequences, 41% occurring once. Sequenced material: glioma tissue, nonneoplastic brain tissue, or PBMCs (not recorded which). Source of these receptors: a human donor with low-grade glioma or glioblastoma, undergoing nonglioma brain surgery, or in good health (not recorded which).

This clonotype was detected ten times or more. The rearrangement joins TRBV27 to TRBJ2-3; D call uncertain. Looked up from germline, CDR1 is MNHEY and CDR2 is SMNVEV (reference sequence). The CDR3 totals 16 residues. V shed 6 bases and J shed 6 bases, with 22 bases lying between them. For the CDR3, the DNA is TGTGCCAGCAGCCCAATAGCTTTTGGGTCAACGGATACGCAGTATTTT. Protein: CASSPIAFGSTDTQYF.

Notes on this clonotype: Compared with germline, one end of the junction differs, possibly owing to a read error. The CDR3 DNA reads TGTGCCAGCAGAGTCCCTTCCAATCAGCTCCAGCATTTT. Translated, it gives CASRVPSNQLQHF. This chain joins TRBV6-2 or TRBV6-3 and TRBJ1-5; D is unresolved. The CDR3 consists of 13 residues. The germline gives CDR1 MNHEY, CDR2 SVGEGT.

V gene TRBV6-1 combines with J gene TRBJ2-7; no clear D. This CDR3 region has 13 residues. Germline CDR1 is MNHNS and CDR2 is SASEGT. With 5 bases removed from V and 7 bases from J, the gap between germline ends came to 15 bases. CDR3 sequence (DNA): TGTGCCAGCAGTCCACTTTTGGGGATAGAGCAGTACTTC. This codes for CASSPLLGIEQYF.

This clonotype was detected only a few times. The V gene is TRBV4-3, the J gene TRBJ1-5; the D is unclear. The CDR3 spans 14 residues. The V end lost 0 bases, the J end lost 1 base, and 4 bases lay between the germline ends. CDR1 and CDR2 from the germline V gene are LGHNA and YSLEER. The CDR3 DNA is TGCGCCAGCAGCCAAGACACGAGCAATCAGCCCCAGCATTTT. It translates to CASSQDTSNQPQHF.

This clonotype was counted many times. V and J are TRBV28 and TRBJ2-7; 12 bases line up with TRBD2. The CDR3 totals 15 residues. V lost 5 bases, J lost 3 bases, and 5 bases stayed unmatched. The germline V gene has CDR1 MDHEN and CDR2 SYDVKM. CDR3 in DNA: TGTGCCAGCAGTAGCCGACTAGCGGGAGTCTACGAGCAGTACTTC. As protein: CASSSRLAGVYEQYF.